This T cell receptor beta chain was recorded in a study of control samples from healthy donors and cancer patients. Sequenced by immunoSEQ multiplex PCR; TCRdb stores in-frame clones only, minus some. The data hold about 220,000 clones, with over 90% observed a single time. Trimming cost V 6 bases and J 3 bases, with 18 bases left between them. The CDR3 totals 15 residues. Germline assignment: CDR1 SGHKS and CDR2 YYEKEE (reference sequence). Sequenced sample: blood. This chain joins TRBV5-5 and TRBJ1-1, with a tentative D call TRBD1 (6 bases). The TCR sequence derives from a man aged 45-65 years in good health. CDR3 nucleotide sequence: TGTGCCAGCAACCGAGGGGGTCGCGGGGACACTGAAGCTTTCTTT. It yields the protein CASNRGGRGDTEAFF. The variable domain in full, completed from reference TRBV5-5 and TRBJ1-1, reads DAGVTQSPTHLIKTRGQQVTLRCSPISGHKSVSWYQQVLGQGPQFIFQYYEKEERGRGNFPDRFSARQFPNYSSELNVNALLLGDSALYLCASNRGGRGDTEAFFGQGTRLTVV.